The 17 T cell receptor beta chains listed next were all sequenced from one sample in a study of shared clonotypes between healthy human individuals. Profiling relied on immunoSEQ multiplex PCR, and the TCRdb table lists in-frame clones only, not all of them. The sample contains about 180,000 clones, roughly 93% of which appear only once. The specimen was naive CD4+ T cells sorted from blood. Subset: CD45RA+ positively selected. Receptors were obtained from a woman in her twenties or thirties in good health.

The sample holds one count of this clone. This chain joins TRBV4-2 and TRBJ2-5; D is possibly TRBD2 (6 bases). The J call may not be correct, given that the DNA end is closer to TRBJ2-7. This CDR3 has 15 residues. Germline loops: CDR1 LGHNA, CDR2 YNFKEQ. CDR3 coding DNA: TGTGCCAGCACCCCACCCGGGAGAAGCTCCTACGAGCAGTACTTC. Its protein is CASTPPGRSSYEQYF.

The V gene is TRBV14, the J gene TRBJ1-1; D may be TRBD1 (5 bases). Germline lookup yields CDR1 SGHDN and CDR2 FVKESK. The CDR3 consists of 17 residues. Trimming cost V 4 bases and J 4 bases, with 22 bases left between them. This chain's CDR3 is CASSPQWAGGRGTEAFF. CDR3 sequence (DNA): TGTGCCAGCAGCCCTCAATGGGCGGGGGGACGCGGCACTGAAGCTTTCTTT.

V gene TRBV7-7 combines with J gene TRBJ2-5, with D possibly called TRBD1 or TRBD2 (5 bases each). The DNA end is more similar to TRBJ2-7, so the J call may be wrong. Germline V gives CDR1 SSHAT, CDR2 FNYEAQ (reference sequence). This CDR3 is built from 16 residues. The CDR3 is CASSRGPTANSYEQYF. CDR3 coding DNA: TGTGCCAGCAGCCGGGGCCCCACAGCGAATAGCTACGAGCAGTACTTC.

The chain couples TRBV10-3 to TRBJ1-2; the match to TRBD1 covers 11 bases. CDR1 ENHRY and CDR2 SYGVKD come from the germline V gene. Germline trimming cut 6 bases from V and 2 bases from J; bases unmatched to any gene: 2. CDR3 size: 14 residues. The CDR3 sequence is CAIRGDRGNYGYTF. Written as DNA, the CDR3 is TGTGCCATCAGGGGGGACAGGGGGAACTATGGCTACACCTTC.

Here the CDR3 DNA reads TGTGCCAGCAGTTTTTCCGAGCTTGGGGCCCCGGGGACTGAAGCTTTCTTT. Translation gives CASSFSELGAPGTEAFF. This chain connects TRBV28 to TRBJ1-1, with a weak D call TRBD1 (5 bases). The length of the CDR3 is 17 residues. The germline V and J ends were trimmed by 3 bases and 5 bases, with 22 bases remaining between them. Germline assignment: CDR1 MDHEN and CDR2 SYDVKM.

The table lists this clone with a few counts. CDR3 bases: TGCAGCGTGGGCCGTGGCTACACCTTC. Translation: CSVGRGYTF. V and J are TRBV29-1 and TRBJ1-2; D is undetermined. This CDR3 spans 9 amino acids. Trimming took off 6 bases at V and 7 bases at J, with 6 bases between the two ends. CDR1 and CDR2 (germline): SQVTM, ANQGSEA. The full variable domain, completed using reference TRBV29-1 and TRBJ1-2, is SAVISQKPSRDICQRGTSLTIQCQVDSQVTMMFWYRQQPGQSLTLIATANQGSEATYESGFVIDKFPISRPNLTFSTLTVSNMSPEDSSIYLCSVGRGYTFGSGTRLTVV.

The CDR3 DNA follows: TGTGCCAGCAGCTTAACAGCGAAGGTTTTCAACTACGAGCAGTACTTC. Protein sequence: CASSLTAKVFNYEQYF. This sequence joins TRBV7-2 and TRBJ2-7; D remains unclear. CDR3 length: 16 amino acids. V was shortened by 2 bases and J by 3 bases, with 17 bases between the two germline ends. Germline lookup yields CDR1 SGHTA and CDR2 FQGNSA.

J is TRBJ2-2 and V is TRBV7-3, with D perhaps matching TRBD1 or TRBD2 (5 bases each). The CDR3 has 17 amino acids. Germline CDR1 and CDR2: SGHTA and FQGTGA. Trimming removed 6 bases at V and 4 bases at J, with 21 bases between. CDR3 in amino acids: CASSVRGGAGSTGELFF. CDR3 nucleotide sequence: TGTGCCAGCAGTGTTCGGGGTGGGGCAGGGTCCACCGGGGAGCTGTTTTTT.

This chain links TRBV18 with TRBJ2-6, with D possibly being TRBD1 (6 bases). This CDR3 has 18 amino acids. Looked up from germline, CDR1 is KGHSH and CDR2 is LQKENI. Trimming removed 3 bases from V and 0 bases from J, with 15 bases in between. CDR3 sequence (DNA): TGTGCCAGCTCACCTGCAGGGGCGTTTAGCTCTGGGGCCAACGTCCTGACTTTC. It codes for CASSPAGAFSSGANVLTF.

The J gene is TRBJ2-6, the V gene TRBV7-2, with 7 bases aligning to TRBD2. Per germline, CDR1 SGHTA and CDR2 FQGNSA. The CDR3 runs to 15 residues. V lost 6 bases to trimming and J lost 2 bases; unmatched junction nucleotides: 4. In nucleotides, the CDR3 is TGTGCCAGCAGTCGTGGGGGGGCTGGGGCCAACGTCCTGACTTTC. Residues: CASSRGGAGANVLTF.

The chain links TRBV4-2 to TRBJ2-5; 14 bases match TRBD2. The end of the DNA fits TRBJ2-7 better, so the J call may be wrong. The CDR3 runs to 20 residues. CDR1 and CDR2 from the germline V gene are LGHNA and YNFKEQ. CDR3: CASSLQVGLAGVGGSYEQYF. The DNA of the CDR3 is TGTGCCAGCAGCCTGCAAGTGGGACTAGCGGGAGTAGGGGGATCCTACGAGCAGTACTTC.

The V call is TRBV11-3, the J call TRBJ2-1, with unresolved D. V lost 2 bases and J lost 5, with 7 bases in between. The CDR3 spans 13 residues. Looked up from germline, CDR1 is SGHNT and CDR2 is YENEEA. CDR3 residues: CASSLRADNEQFF. The CDR3 DNA sequence: TGTGCCAGCAGCTTAAGGGCAGACAATGAGCAGTTCTTC.

The rearrangement joins TRBV7-8 to TRBJ1-1; D remains ambiguous. The length of the CDR3 is 14 residues. Trimming cost V 3 bases and J 2 bases, with 10 bases left between them. Germline V gene data show CDR1 as SGHVS and CDR2 as FQNEAQ. CDR3 in amino acids: CASSFSDLNTEAFF. The DNA for the CDR3 is TGTGCCAGCAGCTTTTCTGACCTAAACACTGAAGCTTTCTTT.

The V call is TRBV2, the J call TRBJ1-6; tentatively, D is TRBD1 (5 bases). The CDR3 is made up of 15 amino acids. Germline values: CDR1 SNHLY, CDR2 FYNNEI. Between the trimmed V and J ends, which lost 10 bases and 8 bases, there was a span of 21 bases. CDR3 loop: CATTTGVDRDSPLHF. CDR3 bases: TGTGCCACCACCACGGGGGTCGATCGGGATTCACCCCTCCACTTT.

As DNA, the CDR3 is TGCAGTGCCACCCCCACCTACGAGCAGTACTTC. Translated: CSATPTYEQYF. V is TRBV20-1 and J is TRBJ2-5; no clear D. The DNA end favors TRBJ2-7, so the J call may be wrong. This CDR3 has 11 amino acids. Germline CDR1 DFQATT, CDR2 SNEGSKA (reference sequence).

The chain recombines TRBV7-2 with TRBJ2-3, with D possibly being TRBD2 (6 bases). The V end was cut by 5 bases, the J end by 6 bases, with 15 bases between. Germline V gene lookup returns CDR1 SGHTA and CDR2 FQGNSA. The CDR3 loop spans 14 amino acids. DNA for the CDR3: TGTGCCAGCAGCCGGGGACTTCTCTTGGATACGCAGTATTTT. Its protein product is CASSRGLLLDTQYF.

V usage is TRBV28 and J usage is TRBJ1-2, with 9 bases matching TRBD1. V shed 2 bases, J shed 3 bases, and the junction held 7 bases outside the gene matches. Germline V CDR1 and CDR2: MDHEN, SYDVKM. This CDR3 comprises 16 residues. CDR3 bases: TGTGCCAGCAGTTTAGGACAGGGGCTTCTCGACTATGGCTACACCTTC. The encoded protein is CASSLGQGLLDYGYTF.